The 23 T cell receptor beta chains listed next were all sequenced from one sample in a study of molecular identifiers for immune sequencing clone quantification. TCRdb independently ran MiXCR on the PCR reads; one entry per CDR3 protein. The sample consists of over 85,000 distinct CDR3 sequences, about 32% of them appearing once. Sequenced: naive CD8+ T cells from blood, with Jurkat cell RNA spiked in. Subset here: FACS-sorted CD8+CD4-CCR7+CD45RA+ naive T cells. Receptor source: a human donor in good health. Some libraries in this study had Jurkat cell RNA spiked in.

Only one count was recorded for this clonotype. CDR3 sequence reads: CASLGQPPRNIGWEQYF. CDR3 nucleotide sequence: TGTGCCAGCCTCGGACAGCCCCCCCGGAACATAGGGTGGGAGCAGTACTTC. The chain is built from TRBV6-6 and TRBJ2-7; D is possibly TRBD1 (6 bases). V shed 8 bases and J shed 7 bases, with 30 bases lying between them. This CDR3 is 17 amino acids long. Per germline, CDR1 MNHNY and CDR2 SVGAGI (reference sequence).

The J gene is TRBJ1-5, the V gene TRBV6-1, with unresolved D. Germline CDR1 and CDR2: MNHNS and SASEGT. The V end lost 1 base, the J end lost 4 bases, and 14 bases lay between the germline ends. This CDR3 has 16 residues. DNA of the CDR3: TGTGCCAGCAGTGAAGGCGGGAGTGCGCTAAATCAGCCCCAGCATTTT. Protein: CASSEGGSALNQPQHF.

In DNA form, the CDR3 reads TGTGCCAGCAGCTTAGAGCGGGGGACCTACGAGCAGTACTTC. Protein product: CASSLERGTYEQYF. This chain connects TRBV7-2 to TRBJ2-7, with TRBD2 identical over 8 bases. V lost 1 base to trimming and J lost 2 bases; unmatched junction nucleotides: 1. Germline CDR1 SGHTA, CDR2 FQGNSA. CDR3 length: 14 residues.

As to this clonotype: This likely comes from a read error, as the CDR3 has no conserved phenylalanine or tryptophan at its end. The rearrangement links TRBV2 to TRBJ2-3, with D tentatively TRBD2 (6 bases). Germline CDR1 SNHLY, CDR2 FYNNEI. V lost 8 bases and J lost 3, with 24 bases in between. The CDR3 length is 17 residues. The CDR3 DNA follows: TGTGCCAGCCTGGGCGGAGGGGAGGAGATGGTGACAGATACGCAGTATCTT. Translated, it gives CASLGGGEEMVTDTQYL.

This sequence joins TRBV28 and TRBJ2-5; TRBD2 aligns across 8 bases. The germline V gene has CDR1 MDHEN and CDR2 SYDVKM. The CDR3 consists of 18 residues. J lost 9 bases, V lost 6 bases, and 24 bases had no gene match. The CDR3 sequence is CASSTPFAGGPVQAPQYF. The CDR3 coding sequence is TGTGCCAGCAGCACTCCCTTCGCGGGAGGCCCTGTCCAGGCGCCCCAGTACTTC.

There are many counts of this clonotype. The chain combines TRBV6-6 with TRBJ1-5; D unresolved. Per the germline V gene, CDR1 is MNHNY and CDR2 is SVGAGI (reference sequence). The CDR3 is 15 residues long. The V and J ends lost 8 bases and 2 bases respectively, with 16 bases between them. CDR3 residues: CASCFTGTGNQPQHF. CDR3 sequence (DNA): TGTGCCAGCTGCTTTACGGGCACAGGCAATCAGCCCCAGCATTTT.

V usage is TRBV13 and J usage is TRBJ2-2; 8 bases agree with TRBD2. V lost 5 bases to trimming and J lost 1 base; unmatched junction nucleotides: 6. Germline V CDR1 and CDR2: PRHDT, FYEKMQ (reference sequence). The length of the CDR3 is 16 residues. This CDR3 is CASSPSLAGNTGELFF. The DNA of the CDR3 is TGTGCCAGCAGCCCCTCCCTAGCGGGGAACACCGGGGAGCTGTTTTTT.

The V gene is TRBV19, the J gene TRBJ2-1; 10 bases agree with TRBD2. This CDR3 has 12 residues. CDR1 and CDR2 (germline): LNHDA, SQIVND (reference sequence). The CDR3 spells CATGLAFNEQFF. CDR3 nucleotide sequence: TGTGCAACGGGACTAGCGTTCAATGAGCAGTTCTTC.

This clonotype was seen more than once but under ten times. The V and J genes are TRBV7-9 and TRBJ2-1; 8 bases line up with TRBD1. J gave up 1 base and V 1 base, and 0 bases lay outside the gene matches. The CDR3 totals 15 residues. CDR1 SEHNR and CDR2 FQNEAQ come from the germline V gene (reference sequence). CDR3 coding DNA: TGTGCCAGCAGCTTAGGACAGGGGTCCTACAATGAGCAGTTCTTC. Protein product: CASSLGQGSYNEQFF. Complete variable domain (other parts from reference TRBV7-9 and TRBJ2-1): DTGVSQNPRHKITKRGQNVTFRCDPISEHNRLYWYRQTLGQGPEFLTYFQNEAQLEKSRLLSDRFSAERPKGSFSTLEIQRTEQGDSAMYLCASSLGQGSYNEQFFGPGTRLTVL.

Details on this clonotype: A read error may explain this, as a much larger clone is one base away. The rearrangement joins TRBV29-1 to TRBJ2-5, with unresolved D. The CDR3 has 12 residues. Germline lookup yields CDR1 SQVTM and CDR2 ANQGSEA. The CDR3 bases are TGCAGCGTTTTCGGATCAATAGAGGCCCAGTACTTC. It codes for CSVFGSIEAQYF.

This clonotype was counted only a few times. The chain recombines TRBV28 with TRBJ2-6; the match to TRBD2 covers 7 bases. CDR3 size: 19 residues. The germline CDR1 and CDR2 sequences are MDHEN and SYDVKM. With 4 bases clipped from V and 0 bases from J, the junction kept 12 bases outside the gene matches. As DNA, the CDR3 is TGTGCCAGCAGTTCATCGAGTTTGCGGGGGAGCTCTGGGGCCAACGTCCTGACTTTC. This encodes CASSSSSLRGSSGANVLTF.

This clonotype was counted many times. The V and J genes are TRBV27 and TRBJ2-1; D unresolved. The V end was cut by 5 bases, the J end by 0 bases, with 5 bases between. In germline, CDR1 is MNHEY, CDR2 SMNVEV (reference sequence). The CDR3 totals 13 residues. This CDR3 reads CASSPGSYNEQFF. Written as DNA, the CDR3 is TGTGCCAGCAGTCCCGGCTCCTACAATGAGCAGTTCTTC.

This clonotype was recorded a few times. This chain connects TRBV6-2 or TRBV6-3 to TRBJ1-5; a weak D match, TRBD1 (6 bases). V lost 8 bases to trimming and J lost 1 base, with 12 bases between them. CDR3 length equals 14 residues. Germline lookup yields CDR1 MNHEY and CDR2 SVGEGT. The CDR3 nucleotides are TGTGCCAGCGTTGGGGGCGTGAGCAATCAGCCCCAGCATTTT. Its protein is CASVGGVSNQPQHF.

This chain connects TRBV7-9 to TRBJ2-7; TRBD1 aligns across 7 bases. The length of the CDR3 is 14 residues. Germline-derived CDR1 and CDR2 are SEHNR and FQNEAQ (reference sequence). V dropped 5 bases and J dropped 0; count of bases not matched to a gene: 4. CDR3 amino acids: CASSPDRSSYEQYF. The CDR3 DNA sequence: TGTGCCAGCAGCCCGGACAGGAGCTCCTACGAGCAGTACTTC. Based on the CDR3 plus reference TRBV7-9 and TRBJ2-7, the full variable domain is DTGVSQNPRHKITKRGQNVTFRCDPISEHNRLYWYRQTLGQGPEFLTYFQNEAQLEKSRLLSDRFSAERPKGSFSTLEIQRTEQGDSAMYLCASSPDRSSYEQYFGPGTRLTVT.

Ten or more counts support this clonotype. The chain recombines TRBV12-3 or TRBV12-4 with TRBJ1-1; the D is unclear. V was clipped by 6 bases and J by 0 bases, with 5 bases between them. The CDR3 has 12 residues. CDR3 DNA sequence: TGTGCCAGCAGCCTCATGAACACTGAAGCTTTCTTT. Translating gives CASSLMNTEAFF.

The rearrangement links TRBV9 to TRBJ2-3; the D is unclear. V was trimmed by 1 base and J by 2 bases, leaving 14 bases between them. Germline CDR1 SGDLS, CDR2 YYNGEE. This CDR3 spans 16 amino acids. The CDR3 here is CASSVRSSSHTDTQYF. The CDR3 bases are TGTGCCAGCAGCGTACGTTCCTCCTCACACACAGATACGCAGTATTTT.

Details on this clonotype: This sequence may be a read error, since a much larger clone differs from it by one base. Without the conserved terminal phenylalanine or tryptophan, this CDR3 likely stems from a read error. The chain couples TRBV29-1 to TRBJ2-7, with D perhaps being TRBD1 or TRBD2 (5 bases each). Germline CDR1 is SQVTM and CDR2 is ANQGSEA. This CDR3 region has 11 residues. The V end lost 4 bases, the J end lost 7 bases, and 11 bases lay between the germline ends. Here the CDR3 reads CSVGDGLEQYL. For the CDR3, the DNA is TGCAGCGTTGGGGACGGACTGGAGCAGTACCTC.

This clonotype was detected only a few times. The V gene is TRBV20-1, the J gene TRBJ2-3; 8 bases are shared with TRBD2. CDR3 size: 15 residues. CDR1 and CDR2 from the germline V gene are DFQATT and SNEGSKA (reference sequence). Germline trimming cut 6 bases from V and 5 bases from J; bases unmatched to any gene: 13. The CDR3 region has the DNA TGCAGTGCAATGGGGCCAAGCGGGAGTGTAGATACGCAGTATTTT. Its translation is CSAMGPSGSVDTQYF.

The V gene is TRBV6-5, the J gene TRBJ2-1; 9 nucleotides align to TRBD1. Germline V gives CDR1 MNHEY, CDR2 SVGAGI. This CDR3 region has 16 residues. V shed 6 bases, J shed 8 bases, and the junction held 14 bases outside the gene matches. In DNA form, the CDR3 reads TGTGCCAGCAGCTCACCGGGACAGGGTCGTGGTGATGAGCAGTTCTTC. It yields the protein CASSSPGQGRGDEQFF.

The V and J genes are TRBV29-1 and TRBJ2-7; TRBD2 matches at 8 bases. This CDR3 contains 13 residues. V was pared by 6 bases and J by 5 bases, with 9 bases of the junction left unmatched. CDR1 SQVTM and CDR2 ANQGSEA come from the germline V gene. As DNA, the CDR3 is TGCAGCGTCGGAGCGGGAGTGACCAACGAGCAGTACTTC. Translating gives CSVGAGVTNEQYF.

This rearrangement joins TRBV4-1 to TRBJ2-7, with TRBD1 as a possible D gene (5 bases). Looked up from germline, CDR1 is MGHRA and CDR2 is YSYEKL. Deletions cut 3 bases from V and 2 bases from J, with 11 bases between. This CDR3 spans 14 amino acids. CDR3 bases: TGCGCCAGCAGCCATAGTGACAGCGCCTACGAGCAGTACTTC. This codes for CASSHSDSAYEQYF.

This clonotype occurred many times. The rearrangement joins TRBV13 to TRBJ1-1, with D unclear. Germline CDR1 is PRHDT and CDR2 is FYEKMQ (reference sequence). V was trimmed by 5 bases and J by 4 bases, leaving 8 bases between them. The CDR3 extends over 12 amino acids. This CDR3 reads CASSQRSTEAFF. CDR3 nucleotides: TGTGCCAGCAGCCAACGAAGCACTGAAGCTTTCTTT.

Worth noting for this clonotype: This may be a read error: a much more frequent sequence differs by one nucleotide. This chain links TRBV14 with TRBJ2-7; 7 bases agree with TRBD1. V lost 3 bases and J lost 6; bases outside the gene matches: 14. Germline V gene sequence: CDR1 SGHDN, CDR2 FVKESK. The CDR3 totals 16 residues. The CDR3 here is CASSHPLRDRGSEQYF. Written as DNA, the CDR3 is TGTGCCAGCAGCCATCCTCTCCGGGACAGAGGGAGCGAGCAGTACTTC. Full variable domain (outside the CDR3, taken from reference TRBV14 and TRBJ2-7): EAGVTQFPSHSVIEKGQTVTLRCDPISGHDNLYWYRRVMGKEIKFLLHFVKESKQDESGMPNNRFLAERTGGTYSTLKVQPAELEDSGVYFCASSHPLRDRGSEQYFGPGTRLTVT.